Reported below is one T cell receptor (beta chain). This clone was seen at least ten times. The clone's antigen remains unknown. No base-level quality is on record; no much larger clone is a single base apart. Library preparation used the immunoSEQ multiplex PCR assay. A mixture of 60 forward primers for TCR Vbeta segments and 13 reverse primers for TCR Jbeta segments was used in the multiplex PCR. The CDR3 region of rearranged TCR beta genes was amplified from genomic DNA by a multiplex PCR assay. Amplified TCR beta libraries were sequenced as 87-base-pair reads on the Illumina HiSeq System. The published analysis was carried out like this. A later analysis counted 75 million to 100 million unique TCR beta chains across the 670 or so repertoires, and roughly 10 million of these chains were shared by at least two donors. Raw reads were error-corrected and collapsed into unique sequences with a nearest-neighbor algorithm that merged closely related sequences to remove PCR and sequencing errors. V, D and J gene segments were assigned by aligning CDR3 sequences to IMGT reference sequences. For a sequence to be retained, a match of at least six nucleotides was required to both a V gene segment and a J gene segment. Rearrangements were called productive when the CDR3 lacked stop codons and stayed in frame with V and J; all others were non-productive. CDR3 was defined by IMGT convention, running from the second conserved V-encoded cysteine to the conserved J-encoded phenylalanine. The earlier analysis of about 570 of the donors excluded any sequence lacking an unambiguous match to a single V gene segment. An earlier analysis of fewer than 750 of the donors classified V segments as functional when productive rearrangements were above 56.7% and as segregating when the standard deviation between donors was above 5%. A statistical classification framework was developed to diagnose cytomegalovirus status using the catalog of TCR beta chain sequences. A later analysis assigned V and J genes by comparing TCR nucleotide sequences with IMGT/GENE-DB human TR gene sequences. Using the TCRdist pipeline, a later analysis assigned CDR3 sequences along with most-parsimonious VDJ recombination scenarios. In a later analysis, each TCR beta chain was defined by its CDR3 amino acid sequence together with its V-gene family, and reads lacking a unique V-gene family were excluded. In a later analysis, 500 to 650 highly shared, low-generation-probability nucleotide sequences were removed to address suspected cross-contamination and a sequencing artifact. For each public chain, a later analysis derived a clonal expansion index from normalized ranks of inferred template counts within each repertoire. In a later analysis, generation probabilities were computed with a VDJ recombination model fitted to out-of-frame rearrangements, and the resulting probabilities were checked against IGoR. In a later analysis, hypergeometric tests were used to score TCR-TCR, TCR-HLA and TCR-CMV co-occurrence, with a repertoire-size bias correction applied to TCR pairs. False discovery rates were estimated in a later analysis by permuting HLA or CMV assignments 20 times. In a later analysis, co-occurring TCRs were grouped using DBSCAN, and TCRdist sequence similarity was added for clustering within HLA-allele-positive subsets. Co-occurrence clustering excluded repertoires with fewer than 30,000 or more than 120,000 public chains, plus five with anomalous nucleotide sharing. Sourced from immuneACCESS, this table was stored by TCRdb with only in-frame sequences that have V and J called. A share of the clones is absent; for the studies checked, an unresolved V gene accounts for under half, and the remainder has no known explanation. V and J calls and clone size follow that table, whereas D and trimming were derived from the DNA. The sample table holds roughly 130,000 clones, of which 6.5% to 9.5% were seen once. Jointly, the top ten make up 5.5% of the sample.

The CDR3 contains 16 residues, cysteine and phenylalanine counted. The DNA shown is the 48-base CDR3, in frame from base 1. Sequences MRHNA (CDR1) and SNTAGT (CDR2) are obtained from the germline V gene. At the junction V is shortened by 2 bases and J by 5 bases, with 18 bases in between. This sample stems from a study of cytomegalovirus exposure and HLA in healthy donors (dated by TCRdb to 2016 to 2017). Study-wide context: An earlier analysis of more than 550 of the donors reported 276 Gb of sequence data and 117 million unique TCR beta sequences obtained from roughly 170 million T cells. Roughly 300 gigabases of sequencing data and around 87 million unique TCR sequences were included in an early release covering over 600 HLA-typed donors. The genetic ancestry cluster associated with self-reported Caucasian donors included about 81% of the approximately 410 genotyped donors. The study aimed to test whether cataloging public T cell receptors could reveal signatures of past pathogen exposure. The T cell repertoires of 670 or so subjects were profiled by immunosequencing and related to cytomegalovirus serostatus. In addition to the first cohort of around 670 subjects, a separate validation cohort of around 110 different subjects was used. To predict cytomegalovirus infection status, the study brought together high-throughput TCR immunosequencing, statistical association of individual TCRs with disease status, and machine learning. A later analysis re-examined previously published TCR beta repertoires from 610 or so donors and added high-resolution HLA genotyping to investigate patterns of TCR occurrence. In the later analysis, no new phenotypic data were used to find candidate immune exposures; instead, reliance was placed on TCR beta sequences and their occurrence across donors. An earlier analysis of some 500 of the donors used high-throughput TCR beta sequencing to judge whether each TCR beta V gene segment behaved as functional or pseudogenic. Donor age, sex, ethnicity and CMV serostatus were compiled alongside the repertoire data. A later genetic analysis took genome-wide SNP genotypes for 398 of the 666 donors and used that subset as a discovery cohort. Every discovery cohort repertoire had been produced on one sequencing platform. HLA typing included class I and class II loci at four-digit resolution. Typing coverage varied by locus: 629-630 donors for A, B, C, DRB1 and DQB1; approximately 500 for DQA1; nearly 610 for DPA1; approximately 470 for DPB1. Four to six DR-DQ haplotypes were handled as single units for association and clustering, since linkage in the cohort was strong. Across around 400 genotyped donors of the cohort, an average of roughly 200,000 unique TCR beta nucleotide sequences per donor were sequenced, and approximately 17% of those sequences were non-productive.

The cohort consisted of 650 to 700 healthy bone marrow donors. Cohort members were all nominally healthy when sampled, although unrecorded immune exposures were likely present. The donor tested CMV seronegative, placing the donor among the roughly 350 seronegative members of the cohort. A peripheral blood sample was provided by each donor, and peripheral blood mononuclear cells were used for TCR beta sequencing. The Qiagen DNeasy Blood Extraction Kit was used to extract genomic DNA from the blood cell samples. Results the study describes overall, beyond this receptor: Roughly uniform sequencing depth across donors was assumed in presence/absence analyses, although this assumption may not hold. For the cohort, immune exposure information was limited to CMV serostatus. According to a later genetic analysis, donors in an Asian-associated ancestry cluster had fewer N-insertions in productive TCRs than the roughly 700-donor mean. In a later analysis, several top co-occurrence clusters were reported to appear linked to parvovirus B19, influenza, CMV and Epstein-Barr virus. In a later analysis, most CMV-associated TCR beta chains were found to appear HLA-restricted, with HLA associations seemingly driven largely by CMV exposure. A further reported finding was that TCR beta sequences accurately predicted the HLA-A and HLA-B alleles for most subjects in the first cohort. Only TCR beta chains were sequenced in this cohort, and the absence of alpha or paired-chain data limited detectable features. According to the authors, the approach could potentially be generalized to other disease states and immunological phenotypes. In a later analysis, HLA-associated TCR beta chains were found to be more clonally expanded and to have lower generation probabilities than equally common non-associated chains. Because the 87-base-pair reads could not distinguish some IMGT-functional V segments, including TRBV6-2 and TRBV6-3, those segments were excluded. A few of the identified cytomegalovirus-associated TCR beta chains were confirmed in vitro to be specific for cytomegalovirus antigens. Most TCR sequences were seen in very few donors, while some public TCRs were found in many individuals. A later analysis found that TCR association rates varied across HLA loci, with DRB1 alleles showing the most associated TCRs and HLA-C alleles the fewest. Strong co-occurrence of HLA alleles, especially DR and DQ, made assigning TCR associations to individual alleles difficult. In a later genetic analysis, a missense DCLRE1C variant was associated with V-gene and J-gene trimming of TCR beta chains, and the association was replicated in an independent cohort. A total of 164 TCR beta chains were listed by the study as associated with cytomegalovirus. Over 15 rarely observed V segments, including chromosome 9 orphons, were excluded from the earlier analysis of several hundred of the donors because counts were too low. The classifier was reported to diagnose cytomegalovirus status with high specificity and sensitivity in both the original and validation cohorts. In an earlier analysis of about 540 of the donors, most TCR beta V segments were observed in productive rearrangements about 87% or about 30% of the time, broadly matching IMGT annotations. Linkage disequilibrium might explain the correlated functional status among segregating V segments, but an unknown experimental factor could not be ruled out. At a false discovery rate of 0.05, a later analysis linked some 18,000 TCR beta sequences to specific HLA alleles. Because HLA typing was missing for some donors at each locus, association tests included only the typed subset. A group of highly shared sequence variants was considered likely to be a technical artifact of the sequencing pipeline.

Sample: PBMCs. The source of this sequence is a man aged 40-55 years in good health and CMV-seronegative. The chain is assembled from TRBV6-4 and TRBJ1-2; the D gene lacks a confident call. The base sequence is TGTGCCAGCAGTGACACCCCCCAGGCCTTTTATTATGGCTACACCTTC. Translated, it reads CASSDTPQAFYYGYTF.